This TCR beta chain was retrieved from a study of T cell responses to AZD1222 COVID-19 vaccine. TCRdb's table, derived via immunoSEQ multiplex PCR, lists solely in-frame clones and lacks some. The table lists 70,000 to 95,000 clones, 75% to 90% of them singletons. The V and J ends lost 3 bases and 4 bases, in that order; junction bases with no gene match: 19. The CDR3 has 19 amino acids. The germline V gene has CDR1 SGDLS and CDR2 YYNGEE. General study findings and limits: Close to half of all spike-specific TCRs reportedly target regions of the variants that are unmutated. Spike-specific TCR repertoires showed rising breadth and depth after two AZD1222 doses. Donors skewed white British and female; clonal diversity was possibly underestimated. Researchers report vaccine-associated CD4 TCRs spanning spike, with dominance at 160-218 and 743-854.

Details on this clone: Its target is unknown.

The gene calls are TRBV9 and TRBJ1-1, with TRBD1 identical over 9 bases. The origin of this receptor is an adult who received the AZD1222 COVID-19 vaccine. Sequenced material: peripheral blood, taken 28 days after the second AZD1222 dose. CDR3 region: CASSAGDRDKADDSTEAFF. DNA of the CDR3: TGTGCCAGCAGCGCCGGGGACAGGGATAAGGCGGATGATAGCACTGAAGCTTTCTTT.